Presented here are 16 T cell receptor beta chains from one specimen sequenced in a study of cytomegalovirus exposure and HLA in healthy donors. PCR amplification relied on 60 Vbeta primers (plus 13 Jbeta primers). The protocol was immunoSEQ multiplex PCR, while the TCRdb copy is restricted to in-frame clones and leaves out a portion. The repertoire consists of 90,000 to 120,000 clones, with about 84% occurring once and the leading ten covering approximately 2%. Sequences were obtained from PBMCs. All receptors derive from a man aged 25 to 40 in good health and CMV-seronegative.

This chain uses TRBV6-5 with TRBJ1-1; tentative D call: TRBD1 (5 bases). The CDR3 length is 14 residues. Germline loops: CDR1 MNHEY, CDR2 SVGAGI. V lost 6 bases to trimming and J lost 4 bases, with 15 bases between them. CDR3 coding DNA: TGTGCCAGCAGCAAAGACAGAAGGGGCACTGAAGCTTTCTTT. Its translation is CASSKDRRGTEAFF.

V is TRBV4-1 and J is TRBJ2-7, with D unresolved. The CDR3 contains 12 residues. V shed 5 bases and J shed 7 bases, with 12 bases lying between them. Germline-derived CDR1 and CDR2 are MGHRA and YSYEKL. CDR3 sequence: CASSSPAREQYF. CDR3 DNA sequence: TGCGCCAGCAGCTCCCCGGCCAGGGAGCAGTACTTC.

Written as DNA, the CDR3 is TGTGCCAGTACTAATGGACAGGGATCCCAAGGCTACACCTTC. It yields the protein CASTNGQGSQGYTF. This chain links TRBV19 with TRBJ1-2; TRBD1 aligns across 8 bases. Germline trimming cut 7 bases from V and 8 bases from J; bases unmatched to any gene: 12. Looked up from germline, CDR1 is LNHDA and CDR2 is SQIVND (reference sequence). There are 14 residues in the CDR3.

This chain joins TRBV2 and TRBJ1-2, with a tentative D call TRBD1 (6 bases). CDR3 length: 14 amino acids. V lost 3 bases and J 2 bases, leaving 10 bases between the germline ends. Germline V gene data show CDR1 as SNHLY and CDR2 as FYNNEI. The CDR3 coding sequence is TGTGCCAGCAGTGAGTTGGGGACAAACTATGGCTACACCTTC. It translates to CASSELGTNYGYTF.

V gene TRBV5-4 combines with J gene TRBJ2-6; TRBD1 is a possible D gene (5 bases). The CDR3 extends over 17 amino acids. Germline-derived CDR1 and CDR2 are SGHNT and YYREEE (reference sequence). Trimming took off 2 bases at V and 1 base at J, with 13 bases between the two ends. CDR3 sequence: CASSFAGIRSGANVLTF. CDR3 nucleotides: TGTGCCAGCAGCTTCGCAGGGATTAGGTCTGGGGCCAACGTCCTGACTTTC.

This sequence joins TRBV5-5 and TRBJ2-7; 7 bases map to TRBD2. V shed 4 bases, J shed 2 bases, and the junction held 6 bases outside the gene matches. This CDR3 has 14 amino acids. Germline V gene sequence: CDR1 SGHKS, CDR2 YYEKEE (reference sequence). DNA for the CDR3: TGTGCCAGCAGCCATGGGAGGGTGACCTACGAGCAGTACTTC. This translates into CASSHGRVTYEQYF. The full variable domain, with the rest looked up from reference TRBV5-5 and TRBJ2-7, is DAGVTQSPTHLIKTRGQQVTLRCSPISGHKSVSWYQQVLGQGPQFIFQYYEKEERGRGNFPDRFSARQFPNYSSELNVNALLLGDSALYLCASSHGRVTYEQYFGPGTRLTVT.

CDR3 bases: TGTGCCAGCAGCGCGGATCAGCAGTACTTC. Translated: CASSADQQYF. The V gene is TRBV2, the J gene TRBJ2-5; D remains unclear. The CDR3 contains 10 residues. Germline V gene data show CDR1 as SNHLY and CDR2 as FYNNEI. Trimming stripped 6 bases from V and 11 bases from J, with 10 bases between.

The V call is TRBV10-2, the J call TRBJ2-2, with no clear D. The CDR3 has 12 residues. Trimming cost V 7 bases and J 3 bases, with 6 bases left between them. Germline V gives CDR1 WSHSY, CDR2 SAAADI. The DNA for the CDR3 is TGCGCCAGCAACTTTGACACCGGGGAGCTGTTTTTT. It translates to CASNFDTGELFF.

This clone is a singleton in its sample. The V and J genes are TRBV6-4 and TRBJ2-7, with D maybe TRBD2 (5 bases). This CDR3 is 13 amino acids long. CDR1 is MRHNA and CDR2 is SNTAGT in the germline V gene. Trimming cost V 6 bases and J 9 bases, with 18 bases left between them. The CDR3: CASSSGPRAVQYF. Here the CDR3 DNA reads TGTGCCAGCAGCTCAGGACCGAGGGCAGTGCAGTACTTC.

The sample holds a few counts of this clone. The V and J genes are TRBV19 and TRBJ1-6; perhaps TRBD1 as D (6 bases). The CDR3 loop spans 15 amino acids. The germline V gene encodes CDR1 LNHDA and CDR2 SQIVND (reference sequence). Trimming removed 4 bases at V and 7 bases at J, with 14 bases between. The CDR3 DNA follows: TGTGCCAGTAGTAGGCCAGGGGCCTTAAATTCACCCCTCCACTTT. Translated, it gives CASSRPGALNSPLHF.

The CDR3, as DNA: TGTGCCAGCAGGGACGGGGCTAACTATGGCTACACCTTC. Residues: CASRDGANYGYTF. The chain employs TRBV28 and TRBJ1-2; D call uncertain. Trimming left V 6 bases short and J 0 bases short, with 8 bases between. This CDR3 has 13 residues. CDR1 and CDR2 (germline): MDHEN, SYDVKM.

The chain has TRBV15 and TRBJ2-1; 8 bases are shared with TRBD1. V lost 3 bases to trimming and J lost 3 bases; unmatched junction nucleotides: 4. The CDR3 spans 15 residues. CDR1 and CDR2 from the germline V gene are LNHNV and YYDKDF (reference sequence). The CDR3 loop is CATSSRTGFYNEQFF. CDR3 sequence (DNA): TGTGCCACCAGCAGCCGGACAGGGTTCTACAATGAGCAGTTCTTC.

V usage is TRBV6-6 and J usage is TRBJ1-2, with D unclear. This CDR3 has 13 amino acids. Trimming took 5 bases from V and 6 from J, leaving 13 bases between them. Germline assignment: CDR1 MNHNY and CDR2 SVGAGI (reference sequence). The CDR3 sequence: CASSDPGTDGYTF. CDR3 in DNA: TGTGCCAGCAGTGACCCGGGAACCGATGGCTACACCTTC.

V and J are TRBV28 and TRBJ1-5, with TRBD1 matching 7 bases. The length of the CDR3 is 15 residues. In germline, CDR1 is MDHEN, CDR2 SYDVKM. The V and J ends lost 6 bases and 1 base, in that order; junction bases with no gene match: 6. The CDR3 region is CASRTWTGSNQPQHF. The CDR3 nucleotides are TGTGCCAGCAGAACCTGGACAGGAAGCAATCAGCCCCAGCATTTT. Based on the CDR3 plus reference TRBV28 and TRBJ1-5, the full variable domain is DVKVTQSSRYLVKRTGEKVFLECVQDMDHENMFWYRQDPGLGLRLIYFSYDVKMKEKGDIPEGYSVSREKKERFSLILESASTNQTSMYLCASRTWTGSNQPQHFGDGTRLSIL.

Remarks on this clone: The junction differs from germline at one of its ends, possibly a read error. The chain carries TRBV7-7 and TRBJ2-1, with TRBD2 matching 12 bases. The CDR3 contains 15 residues. CDR1 and CDR2 from the germline V gene are SSHAT and FNYEAQ (reference sequence). The CDR3 sequence: CASSLGTSGYNEQFF. The CDR3 region has the DNA TGTGCTAGCAGCTTGGGGACTAGCGGGTATAATGAGCAGTTCTTC.

The CDR3 bases are TGCAGCGTTGAAGATTGGAGGGAGGGGACTGAAGCTTTCTTT. Protein product: CSVEDWREGTEAFF. J is TRBJ1-1 and V is TRBV29-1, with TRBD1 as a possible D gene (5 bases). V dropped 0 bases and J dropped 5 bases, with 13 bases sitting between them. The CDR3 length is 14 residues. The germline gives CDR1 SQVTM, CDR2 ANQGSEA.